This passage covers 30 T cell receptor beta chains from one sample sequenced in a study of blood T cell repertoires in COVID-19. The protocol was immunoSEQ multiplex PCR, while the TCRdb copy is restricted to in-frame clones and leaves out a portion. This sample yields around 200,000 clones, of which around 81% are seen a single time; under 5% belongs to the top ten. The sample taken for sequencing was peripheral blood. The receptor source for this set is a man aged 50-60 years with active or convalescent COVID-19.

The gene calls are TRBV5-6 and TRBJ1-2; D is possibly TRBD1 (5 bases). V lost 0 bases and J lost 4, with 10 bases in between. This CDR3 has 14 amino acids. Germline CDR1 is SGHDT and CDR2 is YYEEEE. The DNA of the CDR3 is TGTGCCAGCAGCTTGGCAAGGGGTATCTATGGCTACACCTTC. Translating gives CASSLARGIYGYTF.

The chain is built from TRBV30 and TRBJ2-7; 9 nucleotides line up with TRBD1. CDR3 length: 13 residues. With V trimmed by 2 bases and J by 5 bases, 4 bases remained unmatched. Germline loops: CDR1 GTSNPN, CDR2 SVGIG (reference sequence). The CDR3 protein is CAWSLTGGHEQYF. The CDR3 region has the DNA TGTGCCTGGAGTCTCACAGGGGGCCACGAGCAGTACTTC.

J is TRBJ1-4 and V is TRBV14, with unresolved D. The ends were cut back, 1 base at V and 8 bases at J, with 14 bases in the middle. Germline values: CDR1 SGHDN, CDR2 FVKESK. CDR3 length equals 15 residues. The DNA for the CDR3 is TGTGCCAGCAGCCAAGTGGCAGGCGTACAAGAAAAACTGTTTTTT. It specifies CASSQVAGVQEKLFF.

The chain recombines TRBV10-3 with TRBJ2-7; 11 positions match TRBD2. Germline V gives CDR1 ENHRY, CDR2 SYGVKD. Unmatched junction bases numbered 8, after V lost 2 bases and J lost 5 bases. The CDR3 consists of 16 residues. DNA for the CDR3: TGTGCCATCAGTGAGGGATATAGCGGGGGGGCAGACGAGCAGTACTTC. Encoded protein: CAISEGYSGGADEQYF.

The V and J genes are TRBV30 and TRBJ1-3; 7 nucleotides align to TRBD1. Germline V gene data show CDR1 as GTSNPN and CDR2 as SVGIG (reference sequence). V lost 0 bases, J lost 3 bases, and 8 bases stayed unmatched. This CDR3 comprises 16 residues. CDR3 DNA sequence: TGTGCCTGGAGTGTAGGCGCAGGGGGTAGTGGAAACACCATATATTTT. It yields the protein CAWSVGAGGSGNTIYF.

DNA for the CDR3: TGTGCCAGCAGCTGGACAGCCTACGAGCAGTACTTC. Translated, it gives CASSWTAYEQYF. The V gene is TRBV6-2 or TRBV6-3, the J gene TRBJ2-7; tentatively, D is TRBD1 (6 bases). Trimming removed 6 bases at V and 2 bases at J, with 8 bases between. Germline CDR1 and CDR2: MNHEY and SVGEGT. The CDR3 consists of 12 residues.

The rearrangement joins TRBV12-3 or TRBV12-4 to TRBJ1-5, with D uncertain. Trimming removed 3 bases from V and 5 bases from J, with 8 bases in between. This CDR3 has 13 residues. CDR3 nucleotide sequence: TGTGCCAGCAGTTTTGAGGGAGATCAGCCCCAGCATTTT. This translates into CASSFEGDQPQHF.

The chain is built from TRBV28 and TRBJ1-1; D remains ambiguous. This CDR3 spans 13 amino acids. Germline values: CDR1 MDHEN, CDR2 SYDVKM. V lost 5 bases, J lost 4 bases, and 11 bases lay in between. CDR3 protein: CASSPRLATEAFF. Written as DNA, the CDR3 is TGTGCCAGCAGTCCCAGACTGGCCACTGAAGCTTTCTTT.

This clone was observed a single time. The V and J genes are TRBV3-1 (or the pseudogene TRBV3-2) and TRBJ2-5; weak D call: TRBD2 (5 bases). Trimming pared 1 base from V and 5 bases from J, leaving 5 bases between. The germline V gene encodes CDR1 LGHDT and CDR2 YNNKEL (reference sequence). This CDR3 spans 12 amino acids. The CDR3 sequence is CASSQAGETQYF. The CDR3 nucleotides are TGTGCCAGCAGCCAAGCGGGGGAGACCCAGTACTTC.

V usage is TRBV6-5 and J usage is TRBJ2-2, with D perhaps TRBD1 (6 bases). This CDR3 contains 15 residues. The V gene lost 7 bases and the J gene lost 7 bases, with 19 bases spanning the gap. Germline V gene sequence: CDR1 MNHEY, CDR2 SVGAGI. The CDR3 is CASTMGQTANGELFF. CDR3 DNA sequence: TGTGCCAGCACCATGGGACAAACTGCAAACGGGGAGCTGTTTTTT.

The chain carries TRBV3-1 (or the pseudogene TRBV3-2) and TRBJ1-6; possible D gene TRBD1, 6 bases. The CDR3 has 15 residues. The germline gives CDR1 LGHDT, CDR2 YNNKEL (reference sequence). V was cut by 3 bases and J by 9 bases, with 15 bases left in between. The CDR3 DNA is TGTGCCAGCAGCCAGCGGACAGATGGAGGTTCACCCCTCCACTTT. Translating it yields CASSQRTDGGSPLHF.

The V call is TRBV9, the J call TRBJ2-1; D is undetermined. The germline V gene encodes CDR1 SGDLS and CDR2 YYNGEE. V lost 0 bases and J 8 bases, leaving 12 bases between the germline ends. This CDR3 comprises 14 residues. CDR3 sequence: CASSVGWSEDEQFF. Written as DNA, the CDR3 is TGTGCCAGCAGCGTAGGATGGTCCGAGGATGAGCAGTTCTTC.

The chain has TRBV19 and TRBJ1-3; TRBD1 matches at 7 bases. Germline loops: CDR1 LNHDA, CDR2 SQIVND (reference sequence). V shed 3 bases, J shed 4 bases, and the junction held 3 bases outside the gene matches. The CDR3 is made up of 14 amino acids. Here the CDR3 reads CASSIGQVGNTIYF. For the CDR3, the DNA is TGTGCCAGTAGTATCGGACAGGTCGGAAACACCATATATTTT.

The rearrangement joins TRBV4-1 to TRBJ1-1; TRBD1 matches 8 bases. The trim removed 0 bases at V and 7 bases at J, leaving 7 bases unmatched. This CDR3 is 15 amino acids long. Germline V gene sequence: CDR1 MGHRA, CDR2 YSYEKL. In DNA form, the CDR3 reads TGCGCCAGCAGCCAAGATACAGGGGGGGGTAGTGAAGCTTTCTTT. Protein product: CASSQDTGGGSEAFF.

As DNA, the CDR3 is TGTGCCAGCAGAGGGAGCGGGGCGTACAATGAGCAGTTCTTC. As protein: CASRGSGAYNEQFF. The chain is built from TRBV25-1 and TRBJ2-1; 7 nucleotides line up with TRBD2. Trimming cost V 6 bases and J 4 bases; bases outside gene matches: 6. This CDR3 contains 14 residues. CDR1 is MGHDK and CDR2 is SYGVNS in the germline V gene.

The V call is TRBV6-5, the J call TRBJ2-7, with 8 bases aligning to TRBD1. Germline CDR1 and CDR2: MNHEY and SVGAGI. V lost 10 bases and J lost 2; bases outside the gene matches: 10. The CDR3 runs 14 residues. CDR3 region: CATTQDRAPYEQYF. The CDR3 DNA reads TGTGCCACGACCCAGGACAGGGCCCCCTACGAGCAGTACTTC.

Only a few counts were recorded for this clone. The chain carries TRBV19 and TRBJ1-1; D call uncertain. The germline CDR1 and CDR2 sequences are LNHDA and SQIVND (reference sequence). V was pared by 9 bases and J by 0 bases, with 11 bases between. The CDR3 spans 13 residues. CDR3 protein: CASLGLVNTEAFF. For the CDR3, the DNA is TGTGCCAGCCTTGGCCTCGTGAACACTGAAGCTTTCTTT.

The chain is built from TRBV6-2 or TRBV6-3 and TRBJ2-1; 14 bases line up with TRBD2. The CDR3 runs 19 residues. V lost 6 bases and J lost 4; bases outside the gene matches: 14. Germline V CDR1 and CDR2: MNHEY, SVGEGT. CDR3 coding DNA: TGTGCCAGCAGCCCTACCCTCCCGGGACTAGCGGGGGTATACAATGAGCAGTTCTTC. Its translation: CASSPTLPGLAGVYNEQFF.

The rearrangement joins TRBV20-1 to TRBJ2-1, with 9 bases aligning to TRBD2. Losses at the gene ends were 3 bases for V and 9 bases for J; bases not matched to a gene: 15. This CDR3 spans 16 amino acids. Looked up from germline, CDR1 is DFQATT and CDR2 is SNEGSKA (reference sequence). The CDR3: CSASYAGGPINTEQFF. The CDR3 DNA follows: TGCAGTGCTAGTTACGCGGGGGGGCCCATCAACACTGAGCAGTTCTTC.

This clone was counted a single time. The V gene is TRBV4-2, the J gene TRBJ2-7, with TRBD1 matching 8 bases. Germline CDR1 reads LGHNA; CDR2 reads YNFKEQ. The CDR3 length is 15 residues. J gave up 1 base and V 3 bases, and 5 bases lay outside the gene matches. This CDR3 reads CASSQLQGESYEQYF. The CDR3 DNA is TGTGCCAGCAGCCAGCTACAGGGGGAATCCTACGAGCAGTACTTC.

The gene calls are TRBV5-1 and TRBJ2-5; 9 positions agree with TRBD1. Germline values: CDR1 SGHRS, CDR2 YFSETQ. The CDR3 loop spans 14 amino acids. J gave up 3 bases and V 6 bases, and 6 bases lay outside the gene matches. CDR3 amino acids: CASTVRTGEETQYF. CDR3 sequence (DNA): TGCGCCAGCACTGTGAGGACAGGGGAAGAGACCCAGTACTTC.

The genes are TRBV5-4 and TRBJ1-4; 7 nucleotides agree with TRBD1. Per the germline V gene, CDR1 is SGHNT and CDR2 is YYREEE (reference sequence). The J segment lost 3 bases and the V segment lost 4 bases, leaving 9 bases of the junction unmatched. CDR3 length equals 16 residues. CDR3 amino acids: CASSLRQGVSNEKLFF. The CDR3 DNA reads TGTGCCAGCAGCCTTCGACAGGGTGTCTCTAATGAAAAACTGTTTTTT.

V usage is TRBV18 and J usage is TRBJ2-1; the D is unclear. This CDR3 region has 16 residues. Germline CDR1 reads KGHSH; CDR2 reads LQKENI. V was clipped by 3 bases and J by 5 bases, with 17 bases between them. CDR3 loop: CASSPDSPVSNNEQFF. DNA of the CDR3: TGTGCCAGCTCACCTGACTCACCAGTTAGCAACAATGAGCAGTTCTTC. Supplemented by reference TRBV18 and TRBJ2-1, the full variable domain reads NAGVMQNPRHLVRRRGQEARLRCSPMKGHSHVYWYRQLPEEGLKFMVYLQKENIIDESGMPKERFSAEFPKEGPSILRIQQVVRGDSAAYFCASSPDSPVSNNEQFFGPGTRLTVL.

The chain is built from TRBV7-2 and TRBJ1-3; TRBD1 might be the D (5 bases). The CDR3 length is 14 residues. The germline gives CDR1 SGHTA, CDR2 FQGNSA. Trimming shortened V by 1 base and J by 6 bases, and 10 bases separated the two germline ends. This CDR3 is CASSLGTPANTIYF. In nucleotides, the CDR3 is TGTGCCAGCAGCTTAGGGACACCGGCAAACACCATATATTTT.

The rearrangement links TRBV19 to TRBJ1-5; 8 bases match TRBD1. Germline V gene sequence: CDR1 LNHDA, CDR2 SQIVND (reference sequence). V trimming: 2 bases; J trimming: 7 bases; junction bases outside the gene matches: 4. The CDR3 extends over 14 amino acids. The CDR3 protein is CASSIQGAEQPQHF. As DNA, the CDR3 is TGTGCCAGTAGTATACAGGGGGCAGAACAGCCCCAGCATTTT.

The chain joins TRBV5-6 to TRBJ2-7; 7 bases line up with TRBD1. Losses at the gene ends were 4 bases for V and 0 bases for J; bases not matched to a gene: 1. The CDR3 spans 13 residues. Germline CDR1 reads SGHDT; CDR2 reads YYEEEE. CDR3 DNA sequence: TGTGCCAGCAGCCAGGGGGTCTCCTACGAGCAGTACTTC. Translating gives CASSQGVSYEQYF.

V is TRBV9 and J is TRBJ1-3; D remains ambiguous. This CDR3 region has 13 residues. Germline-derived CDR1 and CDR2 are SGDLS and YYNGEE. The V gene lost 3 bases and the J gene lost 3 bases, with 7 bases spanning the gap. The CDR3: CASSGISGNTIYF. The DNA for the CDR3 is TGTGCCAGCAGCGGAATCAGTGGAAACACCATATATTTT.

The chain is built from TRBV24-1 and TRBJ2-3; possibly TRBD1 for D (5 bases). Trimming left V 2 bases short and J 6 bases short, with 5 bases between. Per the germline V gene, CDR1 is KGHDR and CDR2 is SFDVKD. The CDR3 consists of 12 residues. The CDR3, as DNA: TGTGCCACCAGTGATTGGGGCGATACGCAGTATTTT. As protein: CATSDWGDTQYF.

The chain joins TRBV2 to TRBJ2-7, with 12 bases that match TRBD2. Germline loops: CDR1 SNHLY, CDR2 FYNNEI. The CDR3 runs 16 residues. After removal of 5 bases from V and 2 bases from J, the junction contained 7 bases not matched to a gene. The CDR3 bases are TGTGCCAGCAGTCGGTCAACTAGCGGGGGGACCTACGAGCAGTACTTC. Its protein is CASSRSTSGGTYEQYF.

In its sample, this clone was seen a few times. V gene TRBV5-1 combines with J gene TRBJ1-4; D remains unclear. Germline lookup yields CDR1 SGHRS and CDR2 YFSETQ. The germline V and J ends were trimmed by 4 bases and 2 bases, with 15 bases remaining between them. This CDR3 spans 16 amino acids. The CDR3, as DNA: TGCGCCAGCAGCGTAGACTTAGGTAGTACTAATGAAAAACTGTTTTTT. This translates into CASSVDLGSTNEKLFF.